This T cell receptor (beta chain) was identified during a study of shared clonotypes between healthy human individuals (dated by TCRdb to 2018 to 2020). Regarding the study in general: Three men and two women, aged 18 to 49 years, made up the cohort. Blood TCR repertoires of five healthy adults were deeply sequenced to estimate repertoire size and the extent of clonotype sharing between individuals. For each donor, CD4 naive and CD4 memory were each given three plates, CD8 naive was given two plates, and CD8 memory was given one plate. Per donor, leukapheresis produced somewhere between about 0.9 and 10 billion PBMCs. Different laboratories and diverse techniques were used to prepare libraries and sequence TCR repertoires, to increase sequencing depth and limit assay-specific biases. General findings and caveats noted by the study authors: When four donors were compared, the shared fraction of clonotypes was roughly 4.8% for naive CD4, about 4% for naive CD8, more than 2% for memory CD4, and 0.3% to 0.5% for memory CD8. Clonotypes shared by all four sorted-subset donors showed higher generation probabilities than non-shared clonotypes. Based on pairwise subsampling, the degree of clonotype sharing among donors was expected to be affected by sequencing depth. Naive subsets generally had larger estimated clonotype richness than memory subsets did. Sampling was limited to blood, and TCR repertoires in tissue likely differ from TCR repertoires in blood. The genetic and exposure-history diversity represented was limited by the small number of donors. Even with the large sequencing depth, rarefaction of the sorted-subset datasets indicated that sequencing was incomplete.

Donors were healthy HIV-negative adults with no recently reported acute infections or vaccinations. Only Caucasian adults living in Nashville, Tennessee, USA were represented among the donors. Magnetic negative selection was used to enrich CD4+ T cells, after which naive cells were positively selected on CD45RA and the negative fraction became the memory subset. Blood was collected by leukapheresis, and PBMCs were isolated by Ficoll-Histopaque density gradient centrifugation and then cryopreserved in liquid nitrogen vapor phase. Analytical flow cytometry was used to check the purity and quantity of each magnetically sorted T cell population. Each sorted fraction had its genomic DNA isolated and then quantified by UV absorbance on a Nanodrop 2000c. For this clone: It lacks a known antigen. It has no much larger one-base neighbor in the sample; base qualities were not kept.

CDR1 and CDR2 are drawn from the germline V gene: SGHNT, YENEEA. The CDR3 sequence holds 17 residues, the cysteine and phenylalanine included. Just the 51-base CDR3 DNA is kept, in frame starting at base 1. Germline trimming: 3 bases from V, 5 bases from J; junction bases outside gene matches: 9. Using the deep immunoSEQ assay, multiplex PCR amplified TCR CDR3 regions from genomic DNA. Genomic DNA extracted from each cell subset was distributed evenly over all wells of several immunoSEQ 96-well plates, and each plate served as one replicate. Each replicate PCR for sorted subsets received about 220 ng genomic DNA, equal to tens of thousands of T cell genomes. Purified libraries were measured with a Qubit 3.0 fluorometer, size-checked on a Bioanalyzer 2100, and measured again with the KAPA Library Quantification kit. Every immunoSEQ 96-well plate was sequenced on a dedicated single-read 150-cycle Illumina NextSeq 550 flow cell. The published analysis was carried out like this. Because the immunoSEQ output included only junctional sequences and no quality scores, the filtering could not be the same as the filtering used for full-length reads. Sequences were annotated with PyIR, a Python wrapper for IgBLAST v1.9, using IMGT germline references to assign V/J genes and CDR3. Any read was removed if the V/J assignment was weak (E-value above 1e-6), the CDR3 was missing, or the read contained stop codons, out-of-frame junctions, or ambiguous translated residues. V3J clonotypes were defined as sequences sharing the same inferred V gene, J gene, and CDR3 amino acid sequence. Percentage overlap between repertoires was computed as shared unique clonotypes divided by the size of the smaller repertoire. Repertoire richness was assessed with RTK rarefaction, the Chao1 estimator, and Recon v2.1 estimates of unobserved clonotypes. OLGA was used to compute generation probabilities for all TCRbeta clonotypes that the gDNA method yielded from a few donors. TCRdb holds this immuneACCESS table with in-frame rearrangements only. Some clones are missing; in checked studies, unresolved V genes explain under half, and the rest has no known cause. That table is the source of V, J and clone size, and D and trimming were worked out from the DNA. The sample table holds roughly 1,000,000 clones, of which around 78% were seen once. Jointly, the top ten make up approximately 0.5% of the sample.

Here the chain combines TRBV11-3 and TRBJ2-2; 10 middle bases align to TRBD2. The sample comprised memory CD4+ T cells from PBMCs. What this sample's cell subset or site label stands for: CD45RA-negative fraction. The sequence was collected from a man aged 18 to 30 in good health. Some clones in this sample may be carry-over from other donors' samples. Here the CDR3 is given as CASSFNYLAGETGELFF. The DNA is TGTGCCAGCAGCTTTAACTACCTAGCGGGAGAGACCGGGGAGCTGTTTTTT.